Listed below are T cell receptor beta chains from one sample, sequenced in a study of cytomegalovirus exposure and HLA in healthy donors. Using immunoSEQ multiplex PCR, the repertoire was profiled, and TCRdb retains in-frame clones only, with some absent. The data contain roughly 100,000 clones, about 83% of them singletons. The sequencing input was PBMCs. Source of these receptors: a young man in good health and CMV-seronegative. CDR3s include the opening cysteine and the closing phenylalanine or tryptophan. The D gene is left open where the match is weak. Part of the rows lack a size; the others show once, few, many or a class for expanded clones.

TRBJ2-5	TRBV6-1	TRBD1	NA	TGTGCCAGCAGTAGACAGGGGGGGGAGACCCAGTACTTC	CASSRQGGETQYF
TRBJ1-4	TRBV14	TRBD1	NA	TGTGCCAGCAGCCTGGCCACAGGGGTGGCTGAAAAACTGTTTTTT	CASSLATGVAEKLFF
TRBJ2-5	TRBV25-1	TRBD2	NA	TGTGCCAGCAGTGAAGGAAGATACGGGAGGGGAGAGACCCAGTACTTC	CASSEGRYGRGETQYF
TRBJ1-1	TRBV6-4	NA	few	TGTGCCAGCAGCCCCAACGGGGTAGGGAACACTGAAGCTTTCTTT	CASSPNGVGNTEAFF
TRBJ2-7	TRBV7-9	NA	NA	TGTGCCAGCAGCTTACGTGGTACAAGCTACGAGCAGTACTTC	CASSLRGTSYEQYF
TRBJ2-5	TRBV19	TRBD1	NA	TGTGCCAGTAGGGACAGGCCCTTGGAGACCCAGTACTTC	CASRDRPLETQYF
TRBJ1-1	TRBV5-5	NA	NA	TGTGCCAGCAGCTTTTCACCGGGGGTAGGGACTGAAGCTTTCTTT	CASSFSPGVGTEAFF
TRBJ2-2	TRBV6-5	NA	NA	TGTGCCAGCAGTTACGGTACCGGGAGTGGAACCGGGGAGCTGTTTTTT	CASSYGTGSGTGELFF
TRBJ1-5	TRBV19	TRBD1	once	TGTGCCAGTAGCCAACAGGGGGCGCGCAATCAGCCCCAGCATTTT	CASSQQGARNQPQHF
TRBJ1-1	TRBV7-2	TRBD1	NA	TGTGCCAGCAGCCCAGGACAGGATGTCCTGGACACTGAAGCTTTCTTT	CASSPGQDVLDTEAFF
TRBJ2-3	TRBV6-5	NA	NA	TGTGCCATCAGTGTAAGGCGGGGCGGGGAAGATACGCAGTATTTT	CAISVRRGGEDTQYF
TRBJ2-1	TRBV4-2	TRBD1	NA	TGTGCCAGCAGCCAAGATCGGCGGGGAACGCAGGGGGCAGGTGAGCAGTTCTTC	CASSQDRRGTQGAGEQFF
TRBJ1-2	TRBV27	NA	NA	TGTGCCAGCAGCCAAAGGGGGGACTATCTCTATGGCTACACCTTC	CASSQRGDYLYGYTF
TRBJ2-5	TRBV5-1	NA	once	TGCGCCAGCAGCTTGGATCCTAGCGCCATAAGAGAGACCCAGTACTTC	CASSLDPSAIRETQYF
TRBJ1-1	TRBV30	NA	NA	TGTGCCTGGAGGCCAAACAGACAGCAGACCACTGAAACTTTCTTT	CAWRPNRQQTTETFF
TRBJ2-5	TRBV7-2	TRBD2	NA	TGTGCCAGCAGCCCCGACCCAGCGGGAGTAGAGACCCAGTACTTC	CASSPDPAGVETQYF
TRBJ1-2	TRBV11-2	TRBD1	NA	TGTGCCAGCAGCGTGACAGGGGCCACCTATGGCTACACCTTC	CASSVTGATYGYTF
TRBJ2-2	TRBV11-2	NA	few	TGTGCCAGCAGCGCCCTTGGAGCGAACACCGGGGAGCTGTTTTTT	CASSALGANTGELFF
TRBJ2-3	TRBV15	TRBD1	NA	TGTGCCACCGGACAGGGCGCCACAGATACGCAGTATTTT	CATGQGATDTQYF
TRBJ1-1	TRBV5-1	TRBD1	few	TGCGCCAGCAGCTTGGTAGTCAGGGGGCCCACTGAAGCTTTCTTT	CASSLVVRGPTEAFF
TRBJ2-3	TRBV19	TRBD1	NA	TGTGCCAGTAGTTCCTACTCCGGGACAGGGTCAGATACGCAGTATTTT	CASSSYSGTGSDTQYF
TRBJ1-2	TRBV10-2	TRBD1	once	TGCGCCAGCAGGGGACAGAACTATGGCTACACCTTC	CASRGQNYGYTF
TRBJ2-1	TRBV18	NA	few	TGTGCCAGCTCACCCGGGGAGTACAATGAGCAGTTCTTC	CASSPGEYNEQFF
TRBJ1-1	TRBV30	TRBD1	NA	TGTGCCTGGAGTACAGGGGTGAACACTGAAGCTTTCTTT	CAWSTGVNTEAFF
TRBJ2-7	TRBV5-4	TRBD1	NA	TGTGCCAGCAGCTGGATCCTTGGGACAGGGGCTAAGGAGCAGTACTTC	CASSWILGTGAKEQYF
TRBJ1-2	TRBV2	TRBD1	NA	TGTGCCAGCCGTCCCGGGACAGGGGCGAAGGGCTACACCTTC	CASRPGTGAKGYTF
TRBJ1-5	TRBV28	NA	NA	TGTGCCAGCAGTGGGGGACATTGGACCCAGCATTTT	CASSGGHWTQHF
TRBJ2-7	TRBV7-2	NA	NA	TGTGCCAGCAGCTTAGTCGCTTCCGTACTAGCCTACGAGCAGTACTTC	CASSLVASVLAYEQYF
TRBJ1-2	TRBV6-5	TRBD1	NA	TGTGCCAGCATCATGACAGGGGGAATCCTCTATGGCTACACCTTC	CASIMTGGILYGYTF
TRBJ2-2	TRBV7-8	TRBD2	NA	TGTGCCAGCAGCCATACTAGCGGGGGGAACACCGGGGAGCTGTTTTTT	CASSHTSGGNTGELFF
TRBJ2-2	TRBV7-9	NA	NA	TGTGCCACCGGGAGCACTAACACCGGGGAGCTGTTTTTT	CATGSTNTGELFF
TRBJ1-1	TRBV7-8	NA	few	TGTGCCAGCAGCTTAGCGGGGACTAAACTAGGGGGTGAAGCTTTCTTT	CASSLAGTKLGGEAFF
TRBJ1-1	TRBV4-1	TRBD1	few	TGCGCCAGCAGCCAAGGCCACGGACAGGGGCTCACTGAAGCTTTCTTT	CASSQGHGQGLTEAFF
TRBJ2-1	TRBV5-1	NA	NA	TGCGCCAGCAGCTTGGCCTCGGTCTCCTACAATGAGCAGTTCTTC	CASSLASVSYNEQFF
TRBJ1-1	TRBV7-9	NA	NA	TGTGCCATCAAGGTGGGGCTTGAAGCTTTCTTT	CAIKVGLEAFF
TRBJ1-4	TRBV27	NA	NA	TGTGCCAGCAGTCTAGGGGGAACTAATGAAAAACTGTTTTTT	CASSLGGTNEKLFF
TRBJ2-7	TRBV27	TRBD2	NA	TGTGCCAGCAGTCCTCTGGCGGGAGGGCCTTACGAGCAGTACTTC	CASSPLAGGPYEQYF
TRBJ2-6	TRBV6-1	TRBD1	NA	TGTGCCAGCAGTGATCAGGGGGCGCAAGGGGCCAACGTCCTGACTTTC	CASSDQGAQGANVLTF
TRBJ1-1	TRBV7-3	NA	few	TGTGCCAGCAGCGGTAGGGGAATGGCTGAAGCTTTCTTT	CASSGRGMAEAFF
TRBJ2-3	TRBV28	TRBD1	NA	TGTGCCAGCAGTTTATCACAGGGGGGAGATACGCAGTATTTT	CASSLSQGGDTQYF
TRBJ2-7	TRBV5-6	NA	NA	TGTGCCAGCAGCTTGGGGACAGAGTACGAGCAGTACTTC	CASSLGTEYEQYF
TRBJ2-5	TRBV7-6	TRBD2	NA	TGTGCCAGCAGCTACAGACTAGCGGGGCTGCCCCAAGAGACCCAGTACTTC	CASSYRLAGLPQETQYF
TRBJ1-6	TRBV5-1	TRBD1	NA	TGCGCCAGCAGCTTGGATGGACAGGGGGGTTCACCCCTCCACTTT	CASSLDGQGGSPLHF
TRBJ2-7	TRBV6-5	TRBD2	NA	TGTGCCAGCAGTTTGACTAGCGAAGGGCAGTACTTC	CASSLTSEGQYF
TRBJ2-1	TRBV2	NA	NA	TGTGCCAGCAGTGAAACAGGGAATGAGCAGTTCTTC	CASSETGNEQFF
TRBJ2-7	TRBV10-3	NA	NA	TGTGCCATCAGTGAGGCGGGTAGCCTCTACGAGCAGTACTTC	CAISEAGSLYEQYF
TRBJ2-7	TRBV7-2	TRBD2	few	TGTGCCAGCAGCTTGAGACTAGCGGGTAACGAGCAGTACTTC	CASSLRLAGNEQYF
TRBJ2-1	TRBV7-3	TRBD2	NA	TGTGCCAGCAGCGCTTCACTAGCGGGATACAATGAGCAGTTCTTC	CASSASLAGYNEQFF
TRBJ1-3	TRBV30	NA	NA	TGTGCCTGGAGTGTGGTAACGGGTGGAAACACCATATATTTT	CAWSVVTGGNTIYF
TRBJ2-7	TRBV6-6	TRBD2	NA	TGTGCCAGCAGTTACGGGGTAGCGGGCACCACCTACGAGCAGTACTTC	CASSYGVAGTTYEQYF
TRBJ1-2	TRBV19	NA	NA	TGTGCCAGTAGTATAGTCGGGGACTATGGCTACACCTTC	CASSIVGDYGYTF
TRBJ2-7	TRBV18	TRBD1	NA	TGTGCCAGATGTGCACCGGGACAGGGATTCGACGAGCAGTACTTC	CARCAPGQGFDEQYF
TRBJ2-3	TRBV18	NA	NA	TGTGCCAGCGCAAGGGCACAGGATTTGACAGATACGCAGTATTTT	CASARAQDLTDTQYF
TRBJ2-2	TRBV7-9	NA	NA	TGTGCCAGCAGTCTTAGCGAGGAGCTGTTTTTT	CASSLSEELFF
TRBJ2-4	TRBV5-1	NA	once	TGCGCCAGCAGCTTGGCCACTCCTACTAGCGCCAAAAACATTCAGTACTTC	CASSLATPTSAKNIQYF
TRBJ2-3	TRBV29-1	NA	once	TGCAGCGTTGAAGCTAGAGGGCGGACCACAGATACGCAGTATTTT	CSVEARGRTTDTQYF
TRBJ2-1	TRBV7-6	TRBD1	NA	TGTGCCAGCAGCTCGGGACAGGGAGTCGTTTGGGCCTACAATGAGCAGTTCTTC	CASSSGQGVVWAYNEQFF
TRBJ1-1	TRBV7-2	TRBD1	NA	TGTGCCAGCAGCAGCCGACAGGGGGCTTTTCCTGAAGCTTTCTTT	CASSSRQGAFPEAFF
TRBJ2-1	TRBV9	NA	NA	TGTGCCAGCAGCGAGGGGACTGGATCCTACAATGAGCAGTTCTTC	CASSEGTGSYNEQFF